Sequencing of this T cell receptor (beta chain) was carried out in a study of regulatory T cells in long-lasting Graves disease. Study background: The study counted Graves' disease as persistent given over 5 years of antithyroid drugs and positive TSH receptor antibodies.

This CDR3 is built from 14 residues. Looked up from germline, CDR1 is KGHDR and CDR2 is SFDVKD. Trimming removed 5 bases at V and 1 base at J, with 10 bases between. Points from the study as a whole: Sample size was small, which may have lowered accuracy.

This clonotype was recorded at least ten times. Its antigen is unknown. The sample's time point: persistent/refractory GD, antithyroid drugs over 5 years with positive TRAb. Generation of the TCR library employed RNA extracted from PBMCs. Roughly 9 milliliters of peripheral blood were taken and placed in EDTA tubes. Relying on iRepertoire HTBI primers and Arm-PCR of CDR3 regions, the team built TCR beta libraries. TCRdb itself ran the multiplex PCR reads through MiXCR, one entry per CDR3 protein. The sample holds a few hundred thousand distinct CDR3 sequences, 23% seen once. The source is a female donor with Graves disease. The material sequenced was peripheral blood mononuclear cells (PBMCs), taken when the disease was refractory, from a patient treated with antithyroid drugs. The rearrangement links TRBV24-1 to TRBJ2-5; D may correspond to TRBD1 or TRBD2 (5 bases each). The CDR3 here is CATSGWDPQETQYF. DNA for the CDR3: TGTGCCACCAGTGGTTGGGACCCCCAAGAGACCCAGTACTTC.